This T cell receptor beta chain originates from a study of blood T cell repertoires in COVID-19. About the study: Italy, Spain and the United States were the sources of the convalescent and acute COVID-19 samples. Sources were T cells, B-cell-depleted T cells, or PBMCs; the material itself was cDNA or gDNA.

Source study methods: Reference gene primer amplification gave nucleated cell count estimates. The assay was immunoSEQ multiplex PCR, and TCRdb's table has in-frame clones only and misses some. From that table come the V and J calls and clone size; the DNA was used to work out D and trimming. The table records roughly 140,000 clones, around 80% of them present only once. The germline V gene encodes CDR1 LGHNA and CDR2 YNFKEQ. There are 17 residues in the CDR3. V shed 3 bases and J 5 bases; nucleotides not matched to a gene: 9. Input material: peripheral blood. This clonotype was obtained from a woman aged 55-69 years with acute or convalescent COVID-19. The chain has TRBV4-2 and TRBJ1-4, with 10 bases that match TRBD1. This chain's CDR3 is CASSQGQGFGPNEKLFF. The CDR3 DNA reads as TGTGCCAGCAGCCAGGGACAGGGGTTTGGTCCCAATGAAAAACTGTTTTTT.